A single sample is the source of the 8 T cell receptor beta chains below, sequenced in a study of cytomegalovirus exposure and HLA in healthy donors. 60 Vbeta and 13 Jbeta primers were used in PCR. The assay was immunoSEQ multiplex PCR, and TCRdb's table has in-frame clones only and misses some. The sample holds 150,000 to 200,000 clones; over 70% are singletons and the top ten take around 5.7%. Sequencing was performed on PBMCs. The receptors come from a man aged 40-49 years in good health and CMV-seronegative.

This clone showed up just a few times. This rearrangement joins TRBV7-9 to TRBJ2-5, with D perhaps TRBD2 (5 bases). Looked up from germline, CDR1 is SEHNR and CDR2 is FQNEAQ (reference sequence). Trimming removed 5 bases at V and 1 base at J, with 14 bases between. This CDR3 is built from 15 residues. This chain's CDR3 is CASSRWGDLQETQYF. As DNA, the CDR3 is TGTGCCAGCAGCCGATGGGGAGACCTCCAAGAGACCCAGTACTTC.

The J gene is TRBJ1-5, the V gene TRBV30; TRBD1 agrees at 9 bases. The CDR3 totals 16 residues. V was pared by 5 bases and J by 7 bases, with 15 bases of the junction left unmatched. Germline loops: CDR1 GTSNPN, CDR2 SVGIG (reference sequence). In DNA form, the CDR3 reads TGTGCCTGGGCCTTCCACGGGACAGGGTGGGGACAGCCCCAGCATTTT. Translation: CAWAFHGTGWGQPQHF.

The chain combines TRBV19 with TRBJ1-5; 8 nucleotides align to TRBD1. V lost 10 bases and J lost 0; bases outside the gene matches: 5. The CDR3 contains 14 residues. Germline CDR1 LNHDA, CDR2 SQIVND (reference sequence). The CDR3 DNA sequence: TGTGCCACATGGGACAGGTATAGCAATCAGCCCCAGCATTTT. It encodes CATWDRYSNQPQHF.

V and J are TRBV25-1 and TRBJ2-6; 10 bases line up with TRBD1. This CDR3 region has 16 residues. Germline lookup yields CDR1 MGHDK and CDR2 SYGVNS. The V gene end was trimmed by 5 bases and the J gene end by 2 bases; junction bases not matched to a gene: 3. CDR3 in amino acids: CASSPGTGAGANVLTF. CDR3 nucleotide sequence: TGTGCCAGCAGTCCTGGGACAGGGGCTGGGGCCAACGTCCTGACTTTC.

V gene TRBV7-6 combines with J gene TRBJ1-2; D is possibly TRBD1 (5 bases). The CDR3 is made up of 17 amino acids. Germline loops: CDR1 SGHVS, CDR2 FNYEAQ. Trimming removed 5 bases at V and 10 bases at J, with 29 bases between. For the CDR3, the DNA is TGTGCCAGCAGCGCGGGGCCCCTTAGAGAAGTATGGCAATCCTACACCTTC. It yields the protein CASSAGPLREVWQSYTF.

J is TRBJ2-1 and V is TRBV9; tentatively, D is TRBD2 (5 bases). V lost 4 bases, J lost 7 bases, and 9 bases lay in between. The CDR3 has 12 amino acids. Germline loops: CDR1 SGDLS, CDR2 YYNGEE. The CDR3 region is CASSTGENEQFF. CDR3 sequence (DNA): TGTGCCAGCAGCACCGGGGAGAATGAGCAGTTCTTC.

The chain uses TRBV9 and TRBJ2-5; D may be TRBD2 (7 bases). The germline V gene encodes CDR1 SGDLS and CDR2 YYNGEE. The CDR3 has 15 residues. V was cut by 0 bases and J by 5 bases, with 14 bases left in between. CDR3 nucleotide sequence: TGTGCCAGCAGCGTAGTGGGGGGGGGCCCGGAGACCCAGTACTTC. It yields the protein CASSVVGGGPETQYF.

V gene TRBV9 combines with J gene TRBJ2-7; 10 bases map to TRBD2. This CDR3 is built from 16 residues. V trimming: 4 bases; J trimming: 1 base; junction bases outside the gene matches: 8. Germline CDR1 SGDLS, CDR2 YYNGEE. DNA for the CDR3: TGTGCCAGCAGCCGGACTAGCGGAGGAAGATCCTACGAGCAGTACTTC. Its protein is CASSRTSGGRSYEQYF.